In this sample, the clone carrying this TCR beta chain turned up once. Synthetically made TCR analog templates were put into each PCR as spikes. The table came from immunoSEQ multiplex PCR; TCRdb's copy has only in-frame clones and leaves some out. The data hold over 70,000 clones, with approximately 82% observed a single time. These data are taken from a study of PD-L1 blockade in urothelial cancer. Overall study: Blood drawn 3 weeks (second dose) and 6 weeks after treatment start was analyzed. Median blood clonality was roughly 0.087, with more than 75,000 unique TCRs.

The time point here: peripheral blood 6 weeks after treatment start. The specimen was PBMCs, collected around atezolizumab (anti-PD-L1) treatment. The source is a man aged 65 to 79 with urothelial cancer.

CDR3 amino acids: CASSKRGGLKTGGTEAFF. The CDR3 region has the DNA TGTGCCAGCAGTAAAAGGGGTGGATTAAAGACCGGGGGGACTGAAGCTTTCTTT. The chain recombines TRBV27 with TRBJ1-1, with a possible D match to TRBD1 (5 bases). Germline V lookup: CDR1 MNHEY, CDR2 SMNVEV (reference sequence). Trimming removed 5 bases at V and 5 bases at J, with 27 bases between. The CDR3 is 18 residues long.